The present TCR beta chain was sequenced within a study of T cell changes during pregnancy in multiple sclerosis. Generated by immunoSEQ multiplex PCR, the TCRdb table keeps only in-frame clones and is missing some. The sample gives tens of thousands of clones, roughly 94% of which show up once; around 0.6% is in the top ten. The V end was cut by 7 bases, the J end by 6 bases, with 18 bases between. The CDR3 sequence is 15 residues long. Germline CDR1 MNHNS, CDR2 SASEGT. The genes are TRBV6-1 and TRBJ1-4; D unclear. The source is a female donor with multiple sclerosis, enrolled in a pregnancy study. The starting material was peripheral blood, obtained in the third trimester of pregnancy. CDR3 sequence (DNA): TGTGCCAGCAACTCGGGCGGGTACAAGTATGAAAAACTGTTTTTT. It yields the protein CASNSGGYKYEKLFF.